These 3 T cell receptor beta chains originate from one sample sequenced in a study of shared clonotypes between healthy human individuals. Clones were read by immunoSEQ multiplex PCR, and TCRdb kept only the in-frame ones, dropping some. The sample has 2.3 million or so clones; just over 90% are singletons. Sequenced material: naive CD4+ T cells from PBMCs. Subset in this sample: CD45RA+ positively selected. These receptors were collected from a man in his late teens or twenties in good health. Some clones in this sample may be carry-over from other donors' samples.

A few counts support this clone. The chain is built from TRBV2 and TRBJ1-5; no firm D call. V was trimmed by 4 bases and J by 6 bases, leaving 10 bases between them. Germline CDR1 and CDR2: SNHLY and FYNNEI. The CDR3 contains 13 residues. The CDR3 loop reads CASSVGVGQPQHF. The CDR3 nucleotides are TGTGCCAGCAGTGTTGGTGTGGGTCAGCCCCAGCATTTT.

J is TRBJ2-2 and V is TRBV28; 10 nucleotides line up with TRBD2. Germline values: CDR1 MDHEN, CDR2 SYDVKM. The trim removed 3 bases at V and 1 base at J, leaving 8 bases unmatched. CDR3 size: 18 residues. The CDR3 nucleotides are TGTGCCAGCAGTTTGGTCTGGTTAGCGGGGGGGAACACCGGGGAGCTGTTTTTT. Translation gives CASSLVWLAGGNTGELFF.

This clone has only one observation. This CDR3 is CAISEPRAAGSQETQYF. CDR3 sequence (DNA): TGTGCCATCAGTGAGCCTAGGGCGGCGGGAAGTCAAGAGACCCAGTACTTC. The J gene is TRBJ2-5, the V gene TRBV10-3, with D tentatively TRBD2 (6 bases). V shed 2 bases and J shed 2 bases, with 18 bases lying between them. The CDR3 has 17 residues. Germline V gene data show CDR1 as ENHRY and CDR2 as SYGVKD.